The clone carrying this T cell receptor (beta chain) has only a few counts. Its specificity is not known. The CDR3 runs to 16 residues. Germline values: CDR1 DFQATT, CDR2 SNEGSKA (reference sequence). J gave up 4 bases and V 3 bases, and 13 bases lay outside the gene matches. Stated time point: patch test 3, about 24 weeks after DPC sensitization. Treatment defined: therapeutic diphenylcyclopropenone sensitization with weekly scalp DPC. These data come from a study of human T cells and chemical hapten exposure. Study context: The upper back received 0.01% DPC by patch testing, with results read at 6 days.

Separate cDNA molecules received unique molecular identifiers, which the library attached to them. TCRdb recomputed calls from the RACE reads with MiXCR, one row per CDR3 protein. The table lists roughly 89,000 distinct CDR3 sequences, approximately 10% of them singletons. Study results and limitations: The study found that PT1 expanded TCR counts correlated positively with patch test score.

The TCR comes from a young woman with alopecia areata. Some clones in this sample may be carry-over from other donors' samples. Sequencing used whole blood, obtained in connection with sensitization to the hapten diphenylcyclopropenone (DPC). This chain links TRBV20-1 with TRBJ2-5; 8 bases are shared with TRBD1. The CDR3 region is CSASYRAGGELETQYF. CDR3 sequence (DNA): TGCAGTGCTAGTTATAGGGCAGGGGGCGAGTTAGAGACCCAGTACTTC.